This T cell receptor (beta chain) was documented in a study of beta chain features in type 1 diabetes. Overall study: There was similarity between patients and healthy donors in age, gender and cell yields. Study outcomes and limitations: Naive, central memory and regulatory TCRB repertoires appeared more similar among patients than healthy donors.

Blood was collected once per donor into heparin, averaging roughly 0.12 L. The CDR3 is 11 amino acids. V was shortened by 1 base and J by 9 bases, with 7 bases between the two germline ends. Germline V gives CDR1 GTSNPN, CDR2 SVGIG (reference sequence). For this clone: Its antigen is unidentified.

The investigators reverse transcribed all of the isolated RNA, so they sequenced expressed TCRB transcripts. The method was immunoSEQ multiplex PCR; TCRdb's version includes in-frame clones alone and lacks a portion of them. The table has about 360,000 clones, over 9.5% seen once. The source material was naive CD4+ T cells from blood. The chain employs TRBV30 and TRBJ2-1; D remains ambiguous. This TCR was recovered from a young man in good health. CDR3 bases: TGTGCCTGGAGTGAGTCGCGTGAGCAGTTCTTC. Translation: CAWSESREQFF.